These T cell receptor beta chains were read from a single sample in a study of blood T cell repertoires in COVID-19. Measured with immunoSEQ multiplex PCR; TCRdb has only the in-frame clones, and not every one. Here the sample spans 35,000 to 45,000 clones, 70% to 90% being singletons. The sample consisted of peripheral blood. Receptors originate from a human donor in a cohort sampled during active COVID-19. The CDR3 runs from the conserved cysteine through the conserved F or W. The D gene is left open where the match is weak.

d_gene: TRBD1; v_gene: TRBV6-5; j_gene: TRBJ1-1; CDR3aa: CASSRDRASFAEAFF
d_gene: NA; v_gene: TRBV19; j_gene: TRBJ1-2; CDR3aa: CASSAQGILYGYTF
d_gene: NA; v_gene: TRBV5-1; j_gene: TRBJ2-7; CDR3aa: CASSWASGSYEQYF
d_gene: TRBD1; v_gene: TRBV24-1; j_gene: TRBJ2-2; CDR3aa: CATSDRDRVREELFF
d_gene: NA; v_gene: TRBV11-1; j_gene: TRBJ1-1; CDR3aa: CASSPYRETEAFF
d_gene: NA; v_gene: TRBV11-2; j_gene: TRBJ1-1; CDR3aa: CASSLFTGMEAFF
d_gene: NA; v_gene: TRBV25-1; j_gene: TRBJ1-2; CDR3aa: CASSGLRDVYTF
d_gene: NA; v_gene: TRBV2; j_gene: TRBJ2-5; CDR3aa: CASSDETAQYF
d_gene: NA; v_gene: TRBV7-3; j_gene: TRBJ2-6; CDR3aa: CASRRGSGANVLTF
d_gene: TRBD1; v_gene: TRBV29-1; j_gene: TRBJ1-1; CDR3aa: CSVLRQGGTEAFF
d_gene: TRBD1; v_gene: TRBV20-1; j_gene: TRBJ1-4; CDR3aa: CSASTFWRDRGYEGGEKLFF
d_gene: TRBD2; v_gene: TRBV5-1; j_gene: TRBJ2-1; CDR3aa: CASSLAGTSSYNEQFF
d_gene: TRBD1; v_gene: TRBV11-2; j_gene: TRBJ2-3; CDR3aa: CASSFYIGTGSTDTQYF
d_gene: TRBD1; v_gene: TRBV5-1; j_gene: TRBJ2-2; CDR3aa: CASSMMTGGNTGELFF
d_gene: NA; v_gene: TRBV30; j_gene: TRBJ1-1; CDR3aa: CAWSVQDNTEAFF
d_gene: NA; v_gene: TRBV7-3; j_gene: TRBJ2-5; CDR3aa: CASSLKSGSKETQYF
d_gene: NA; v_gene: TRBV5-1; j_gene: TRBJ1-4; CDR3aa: CASSSRPGGSNEKLFF
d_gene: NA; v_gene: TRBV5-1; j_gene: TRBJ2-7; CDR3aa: CASGGSSGSEQYF
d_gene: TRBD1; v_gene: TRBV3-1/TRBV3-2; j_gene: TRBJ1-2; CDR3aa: CASSQRTGVHTF
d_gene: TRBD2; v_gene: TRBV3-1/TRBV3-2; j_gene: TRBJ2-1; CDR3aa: CASSQQGLAGVNEQFF
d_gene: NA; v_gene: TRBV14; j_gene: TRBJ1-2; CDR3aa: CASSQDLGRRYGYTF
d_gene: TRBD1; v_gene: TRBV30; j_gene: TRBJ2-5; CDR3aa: CAWSDEGQRETQYF
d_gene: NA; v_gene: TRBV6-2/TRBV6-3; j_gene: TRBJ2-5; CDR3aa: CASSWDTKRGFDAETQYF
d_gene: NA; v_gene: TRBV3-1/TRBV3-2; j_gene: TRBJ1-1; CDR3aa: CASSQAFRHENTEAFF
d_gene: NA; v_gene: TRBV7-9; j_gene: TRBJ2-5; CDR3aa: CASSLASGLETQYF
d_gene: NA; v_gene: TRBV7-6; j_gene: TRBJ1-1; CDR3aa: CASSLGESTEAFF
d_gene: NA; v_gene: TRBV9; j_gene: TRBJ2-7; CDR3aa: CASSVEAASFEQYF
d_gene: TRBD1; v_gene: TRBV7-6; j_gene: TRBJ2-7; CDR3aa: CASSLRQGLGEQYF
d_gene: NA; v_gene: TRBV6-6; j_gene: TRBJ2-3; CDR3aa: CASTTSLPPDTQYF
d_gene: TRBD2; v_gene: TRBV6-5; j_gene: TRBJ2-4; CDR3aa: CASSSGGAKNIQYF
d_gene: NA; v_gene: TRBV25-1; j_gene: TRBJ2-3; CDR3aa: CASSSSRGPGDTQYF
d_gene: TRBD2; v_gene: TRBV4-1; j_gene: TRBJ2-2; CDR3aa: CASSQTGLAGLINTGELFF
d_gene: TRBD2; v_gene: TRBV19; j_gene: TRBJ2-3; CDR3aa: CASSPGGGVNTQYF
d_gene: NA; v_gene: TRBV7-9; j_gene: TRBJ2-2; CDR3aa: CASSLPQGNTGELFF
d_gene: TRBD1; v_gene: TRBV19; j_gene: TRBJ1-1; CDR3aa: CASSIAGGNTEAFF
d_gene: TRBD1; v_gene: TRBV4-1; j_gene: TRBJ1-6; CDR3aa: CASSHRDSYNSPLHF
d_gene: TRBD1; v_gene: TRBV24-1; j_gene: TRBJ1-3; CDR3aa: CATSDLEDREDGNTIYF
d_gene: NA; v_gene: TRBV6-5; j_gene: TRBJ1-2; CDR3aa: CASAPGNYGYTF
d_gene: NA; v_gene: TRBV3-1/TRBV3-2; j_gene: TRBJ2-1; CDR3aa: CASSPDWLNEQFF
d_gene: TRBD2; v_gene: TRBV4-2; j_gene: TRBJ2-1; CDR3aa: CASSHRYGSGGAETSNEQFF
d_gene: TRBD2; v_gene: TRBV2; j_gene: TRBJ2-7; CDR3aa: CASSSGGGGLYEQYF
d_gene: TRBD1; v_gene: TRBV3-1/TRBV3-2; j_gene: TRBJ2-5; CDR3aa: CASSQAPDRGETQYF
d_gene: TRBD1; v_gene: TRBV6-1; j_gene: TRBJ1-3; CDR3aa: CASSGGVGTGISGNTIYF
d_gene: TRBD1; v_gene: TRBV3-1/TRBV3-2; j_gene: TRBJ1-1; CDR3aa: CASSQQGASTEAFF
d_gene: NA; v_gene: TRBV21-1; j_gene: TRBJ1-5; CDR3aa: CASSKFSQGVQPQHF
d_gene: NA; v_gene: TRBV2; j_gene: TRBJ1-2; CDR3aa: CASNIGRYGYTF
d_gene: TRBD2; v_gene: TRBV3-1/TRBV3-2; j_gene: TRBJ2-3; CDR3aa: CASSPRRARGGADTQYF
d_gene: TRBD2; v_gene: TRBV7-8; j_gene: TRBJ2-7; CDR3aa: CASSPRTSGTYEQYF
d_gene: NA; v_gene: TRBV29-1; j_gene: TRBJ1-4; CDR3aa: CSARTATNEKLFF
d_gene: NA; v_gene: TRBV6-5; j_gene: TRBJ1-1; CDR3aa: CASSFSNEAFF
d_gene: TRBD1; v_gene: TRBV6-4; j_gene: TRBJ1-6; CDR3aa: CACYTPPGQGLWARDSPLHF
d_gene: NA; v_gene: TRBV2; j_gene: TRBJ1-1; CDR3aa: CASSEDGTEAFF
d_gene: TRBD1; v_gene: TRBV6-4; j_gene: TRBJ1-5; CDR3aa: CASSDGDSQYSNQPQHF